Included here is one TCR beta chain sequence, with context. These data come from a study of tumor-infiltrating lymphocytes in oesophageal squamous cell carcinoma. TCRdb called the PCR reads again in MiXCR, with one record for every CDR3 protein. This table holds 15,000 or so distinct CDR3 sequences, approximately 48% found once. There are 13 residues in the CDR3. CDR1 SGHTA and CDR2 FQGTGA come from the germline V gene. The V and J genes are TRBV7-3 and TRBJ2-7, with D possibly matching TRBD1 (6 bases). The J call may be in error: the DNA end matches TRBJ2-1 better. The sequence came from a female donor with esophageal squamous cell carcinoma. The sequenced sample was esophageal tumor tissue. The CDR3 sequence is CASSSNTGTEQFF. The CDR3, as DNA: TGTGCCAGCAGCTCAAATACCGGGACAGAGCAGTTCTTC.